This T cell receptor (beta chain) was retrieved from a study of blood T cell repertoires in COVID-19. Background on the study: The United States, Italy and Spain were the sources of the acute and convalescent COVID-19 samples. Nucleic acid was either cDNA or gDNA, and it came from T cells, B-cell-depleted T cells, or PBMCs.

Trimming cost V 5 bases and J 4 bases, with 14 bases left between them. Germline V gene sequence: CDR1 MNHEY, CDR2 SVGAGI. The CDR3 consists of 14 residues. This clone was counted a single time. As handled by the study authors: Reference gene primer amplification in the assay estimated nucleated cell counts. The method was immunoSEQ multiplex PCR; TCRdb's version includes in-frame clones alone and lacks a portion of them. That table gives V, J and clone size, and the DNA gave D and trimming. The table has 60,000 to 90,000 clones, 74% seen once. The chain has TRBV6-5 and TRBJ1-2; possible D gene TRBD1, 5 bases. This sequence originates from a human donor with acute or convalescent COVID-19. The donor label of this sample is uncertain. Sequencing was done on a sample of peripheral blood. The CDR3 bases are TGTGCCAGCAGTACCCAGGGCTATGGCTATGGCTACACCTTC. This codes for CASSTQGYGYGYTF.